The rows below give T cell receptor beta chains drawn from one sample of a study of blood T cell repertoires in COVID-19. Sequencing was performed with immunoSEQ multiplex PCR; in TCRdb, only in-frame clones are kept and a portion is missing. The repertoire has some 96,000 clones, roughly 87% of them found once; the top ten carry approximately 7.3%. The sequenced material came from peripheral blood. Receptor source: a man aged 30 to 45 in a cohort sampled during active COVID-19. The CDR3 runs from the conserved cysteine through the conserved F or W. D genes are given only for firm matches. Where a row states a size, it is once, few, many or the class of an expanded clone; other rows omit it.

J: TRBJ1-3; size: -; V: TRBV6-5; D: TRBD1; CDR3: CASSYSTGTAGNTIYF; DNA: TGTGCCAGCAGTTACTCCACCGGGACAGCTGGAAACACCATATATTTT
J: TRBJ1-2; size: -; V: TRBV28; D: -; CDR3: CASSLGGSKNYGYTF; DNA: TGTGCCAGCAGTTTAGGCGGCAGCAAAAACTATGGCTACACCTTC
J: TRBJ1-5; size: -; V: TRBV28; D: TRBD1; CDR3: CASSLRTGAYSNQPQHF; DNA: TGTGCCAGCAGCTTGAGGACAGGGGCTTATAGCAATCAGCCCCAGCATTTT
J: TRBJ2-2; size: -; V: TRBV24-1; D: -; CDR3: CATSSRTQGGSGELFF; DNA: TGTGCCACCTCGTCACGGACCCAAGGGGGAAGCGGGGAGCTGTTTTTT
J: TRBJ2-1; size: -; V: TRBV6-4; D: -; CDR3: CASSDSRRGAYNEQFF; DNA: TGTGCCAGCAGTGACTCGCGGCGCGGGGCCTACAATGAGCAGTTCTTC
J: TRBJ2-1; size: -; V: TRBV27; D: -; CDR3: CASQMWGTYNEQFF; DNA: TGTGCCAGCCAGATGTGGGGGACATACAATGAGCAGTTCTTC
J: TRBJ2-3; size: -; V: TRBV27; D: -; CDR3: CASSLFTPGLRTDTQYF; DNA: TGTGCCAGCAGCTTGTTCACTCCGGGACTCCGCACAGATACGCAGTATTTT
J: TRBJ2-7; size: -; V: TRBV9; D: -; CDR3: CASSEAGPSYEQYF; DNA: TGTGCCAGCAGCGAGGCGGGGCCTTCCTACGAGCAGTACTTC
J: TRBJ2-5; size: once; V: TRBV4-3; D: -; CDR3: CASSQVVGSRTEETQYF; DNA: TGCGCCAGCAGCCAAGTGGTGGGATCTCGGACAGAAGAGACCCAGTACTTC
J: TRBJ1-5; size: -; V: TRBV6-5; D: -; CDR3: CASRAGDGSNQPQHF; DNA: TGTGCCAGCAGGGCGGGGGATGGTAGCAATCAGCCCCAGCATTTT
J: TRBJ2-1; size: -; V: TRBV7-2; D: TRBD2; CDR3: CASSLDQRGSYNEQFF; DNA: TGTGCCAGCAGCTTAGACCAGCGGGGGTCCTACAATGAGCAGTTCTTC
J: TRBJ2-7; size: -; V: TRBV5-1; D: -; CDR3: CASSLGVVRGVHEQYF; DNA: TGCGCCAGCAGCTTGGGTGTCGTCAGGGGTGTCCACGAGCAGTACTTC
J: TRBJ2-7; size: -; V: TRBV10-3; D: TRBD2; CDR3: CAISAIGLAGYEQYF; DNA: TGTGCCATCAGTGCGATAGGACTAGCGGGCTACGAGCAGTACTTC
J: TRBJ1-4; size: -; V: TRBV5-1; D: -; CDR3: CASSLGLGPGGEKLFF; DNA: TGCGCCAGCAGCTTGGGATTAGGCCCGGGGGGTGAAAAACTGTTTTTT
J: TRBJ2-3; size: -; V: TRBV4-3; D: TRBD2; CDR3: CASGGLAGGTDTQYF; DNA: TGCGCCAGTGGGGGACTAGCGGGGGGCACAGATACGCAGTATTTT
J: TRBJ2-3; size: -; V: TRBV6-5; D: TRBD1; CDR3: CATKRQGSDTQYF; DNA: TGTGCCACCAAACGACAGGGGTCGGATACGCAGTATTTT
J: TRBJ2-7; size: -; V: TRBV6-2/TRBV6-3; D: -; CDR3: CASSFSTAGIEQYF; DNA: TGTGCCAGCAGTTTCAGCACCGCAGGGATTGAGCAGTACTTC
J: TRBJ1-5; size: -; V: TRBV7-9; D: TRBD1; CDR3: CASSSGQGTYQPQHF; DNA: TGTGCCAGCAGCTCAGGACAGGGGACTTATCAGCCCCAGCATTTT
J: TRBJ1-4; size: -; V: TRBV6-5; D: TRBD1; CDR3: CASRGTGEHEKLFF; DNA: TGTGCCAGCAGGGGGACAGGAGAGCATGAAAAACTGTTTTTT
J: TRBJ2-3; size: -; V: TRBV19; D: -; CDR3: CASSPKGHHTSTDTQYF; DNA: TGTGCCAGTAGCCCCAAGGGGCACCACACTAGCACAGATACGCAGTATTTT
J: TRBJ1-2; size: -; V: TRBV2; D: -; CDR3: CASSVEVLYGYTF; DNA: TGTGCCAGCAGTGTAGAGGTCCTCTATGGCTACACCTTC
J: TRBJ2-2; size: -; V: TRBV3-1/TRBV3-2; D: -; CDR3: CASTQPGSGNTGELFF; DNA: TGTGCCAGCACCCAACCTGGGAGTGGGAACACCGGGGAGCTGTTTTTT
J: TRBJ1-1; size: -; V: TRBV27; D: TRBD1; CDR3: CASSFLGDSMNTEAFF; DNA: TGTGCCAGCAGTTTTTTAGGGGACAGTATGAACACTGAAGCTTTCTTT
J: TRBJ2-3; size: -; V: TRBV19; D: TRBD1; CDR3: CASTTTGGAQYF; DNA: TGTGCCAGTACCACGACAGGGGGCGCGCAGTATTTT
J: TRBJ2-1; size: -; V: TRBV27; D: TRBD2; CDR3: CASSFSGGDLYEQFF; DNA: TGTGCCAGCAGTTTTAGCGGGGGGGACCTTTATGAGCAGTTCTTC
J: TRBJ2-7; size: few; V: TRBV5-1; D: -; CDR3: CASSMTGVSEQYF; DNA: TGCGCCAGCAGCATGACCGGGGTCAGCGAGCAGTACTTC
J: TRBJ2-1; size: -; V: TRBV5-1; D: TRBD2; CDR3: CASSKRLAGGNNEQFF; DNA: TGCGCCAGCAGCAAGAGACTAGCGGGGGGAAACAATGAGCAGTTCTTC
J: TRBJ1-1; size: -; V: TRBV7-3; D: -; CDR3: CASSRTGTNTEAFF; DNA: TGTGCCAGCAGCCGTACAGGGACGAACACTGAAGCTTTCTTT
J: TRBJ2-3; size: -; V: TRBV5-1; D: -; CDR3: CASSLVGRSTDTQYF; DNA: TGCGCCAGCAGCTTGGTGGGGCGGAGCACAGATACGCAGTATTTT
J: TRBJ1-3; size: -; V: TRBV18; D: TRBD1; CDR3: CASSLVSGQAFGNTIYF; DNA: TGTGCCAGCTCACTGGTCTCGGGACAGGCCTTTGGAAACACCATATATTTT
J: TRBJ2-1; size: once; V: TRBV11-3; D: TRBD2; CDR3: CASSLEGTSGGHDNEQFF; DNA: TGTGCCAGCAGCTTAGAAGGGACTAGCGGGGGGCACGACAATGAGCAGTTCTTC
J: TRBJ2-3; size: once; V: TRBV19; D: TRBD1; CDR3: CASSPLGGQAGDTQYF; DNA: TGTGCCAGTAGTCCATTGGGGGGACAGGCCGGAGATACGCAGTATTTT
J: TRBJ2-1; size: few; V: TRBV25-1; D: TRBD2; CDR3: CASSDTSGGEQFF; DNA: TGTGCCAGCAGCGACACTAGCGGGGGAGAGCAGTTCTTC
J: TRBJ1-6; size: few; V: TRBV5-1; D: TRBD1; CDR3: CASSPGTGWNNSPLHF; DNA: TGCGCCAGCAGCCCTGGGACAGGGTGGAATAATTCACCCCTCCACTTT
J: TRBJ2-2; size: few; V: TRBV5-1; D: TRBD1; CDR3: CASNDRQGANTGELFF; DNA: TGCGCCAGCAACGACCGTCAGGGGGCGAACACCGGGGAGCTGTTTTTT
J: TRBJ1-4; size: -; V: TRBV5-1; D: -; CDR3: CASSQPSKGGLNEKLFF; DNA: TGCGCCAGCAGCCAACCCTCAAAGGGGGGGCTTAATGAAAAACTGTTTTTT
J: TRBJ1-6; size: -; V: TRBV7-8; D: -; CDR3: CASSRAWEGRAQNIYNSPLHF; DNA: TGTGCCAGCAGCCGCGCATGGGAGGGACGGGCTCAGAATATCTATAATTCACCCCTCCACTTT
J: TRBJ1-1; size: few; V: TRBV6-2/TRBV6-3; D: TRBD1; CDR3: CASSYPPGQGAADTEAFF; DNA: TGTGCCAGCAGTTACCCACCGGGACAGGGGGCGGCGGACACTGAAGCTTTCTTT
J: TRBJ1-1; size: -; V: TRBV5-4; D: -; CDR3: CASSLSTGWNTEAFF; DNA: TGTGCCAGCAGCCTCAGCACGGGATGGAACACTGAAGCTTTCTTT
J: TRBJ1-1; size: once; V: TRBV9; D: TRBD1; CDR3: CASSVYSTGVGTEAFF; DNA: TGTGCCAGCAGCGTTTATTCGACAGGGGTTGGCACTGAAGCTTTCTTT
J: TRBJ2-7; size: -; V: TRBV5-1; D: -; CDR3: CASSSGTSEQYF; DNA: TGCGCCAGCAGCTCCGGGACATCCGAGCAGTACTTC
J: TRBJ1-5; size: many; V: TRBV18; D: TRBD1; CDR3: CASSPRTGTGGKGQPQHF; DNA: TGTGCCAGCTCACCGCGTACCGGGACAGGGGGAAAGGGACAGCCCCAGCATTTT
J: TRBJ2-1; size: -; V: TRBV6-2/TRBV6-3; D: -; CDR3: CASSSTRNEQFF; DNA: TGTGCCAGCAGTTCAACTAGGAATGAGCAGTTCTTC